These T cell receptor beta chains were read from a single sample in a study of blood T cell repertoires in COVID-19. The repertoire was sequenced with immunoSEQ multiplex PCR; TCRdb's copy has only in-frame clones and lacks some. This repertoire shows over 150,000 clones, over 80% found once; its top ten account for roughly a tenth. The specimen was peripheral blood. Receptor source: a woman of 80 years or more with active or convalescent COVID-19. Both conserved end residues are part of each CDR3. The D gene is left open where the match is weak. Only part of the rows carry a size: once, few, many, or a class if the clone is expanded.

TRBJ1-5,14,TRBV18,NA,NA,TGTGCCAGCTCATCTCTGCGGGATGGTCAGCCCCAGCATTTT,CASSSLRDGQPQHF
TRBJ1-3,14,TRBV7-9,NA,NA,TGTGCCAGCAGCTTAGAAGGGGAGGCACACACCATATATTTT,CASSLEGEAHTIYF
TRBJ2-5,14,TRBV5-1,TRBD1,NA,TGCGCCAGCAGCTTGGCGGGACAGCAAGAGACCCAGTACTTC,CASSLAGQQETQYF
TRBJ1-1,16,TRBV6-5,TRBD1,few,TGTGCCAGCAGTTCCCCCGGAGGACAGGGGGGGGTTGAAGCTTTCTTT,CASSSPGGQGGVEAFF
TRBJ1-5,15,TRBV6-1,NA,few,TGTGCCAGCAGTGAGCCTCAGGGGAGCAATCAGCCCCAGCATTTT,CASSEPQGSNQPQHF
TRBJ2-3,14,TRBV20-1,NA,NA,TGCAGTGCTAGTCGTCCCACTAAGTCCGATACGCAGTATTTT,CSASRPTKSDTQYF
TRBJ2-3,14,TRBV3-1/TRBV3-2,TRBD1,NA,TGTGCCAGCAGCCCCGGGACAGCAACAGATACGCAGTATTTT,CASSPGTATDTQYF
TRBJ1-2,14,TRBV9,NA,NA,TGTGCCAGCAGCGTAGATCCGGGTCGCTATGGCTACACCTTC,CASSVDPGRYGYTF
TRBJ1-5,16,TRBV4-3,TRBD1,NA,TGCGCCAGCAGCCAAGACAGGGGGAGATACAATCAGCCCCAGCATTTT,CASSQDRGRYNQPQHF
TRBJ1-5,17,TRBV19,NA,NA,TGTGCGGCGACTCCACGGGGTTCCCCTTATAGCAATCAGCCCCAGCATTTT,CAATPRGSPYSNQPQHF
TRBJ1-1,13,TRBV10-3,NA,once,TGTGCCATAAAAGCTGGGCAGGGATCTGAAGCTTTCTTT,CAIKAGQGSEAFF
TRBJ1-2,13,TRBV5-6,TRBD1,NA,TGTGCCAGCAGCATACAGGGGGCGTATGGCTACACCTTC,CASSIQGAYGYTF
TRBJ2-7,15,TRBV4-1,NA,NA,TGCGCCAGCAGCCAAGATGGGGCAGCCCCTAGGGAGCAGTACTTC,CASSQDGAAPREQYF
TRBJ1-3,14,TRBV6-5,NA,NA,TGTGCCAGCAGCCCCTCTTATTCCGGAAACACCATATATTTT,CASSPSYSGNTIYF
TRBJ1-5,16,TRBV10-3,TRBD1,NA,TGTGCCATCAGTGAGTTCGGGACAGCTAGCAATCAGCCCCAGCATTTT,CAISEFGTASNQPQHF
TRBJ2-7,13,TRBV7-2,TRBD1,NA,TGTGCCAAAAGCCGGGACAGTACAGGCGAGCAGTACTTC,CAKSRDSTGEQYF
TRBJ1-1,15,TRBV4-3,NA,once,TGCGCCAGCAGCCAAGATGGAGTTCGCCGGGATGAAGCTTTCTTT,CASSQDGVRRDEAFF
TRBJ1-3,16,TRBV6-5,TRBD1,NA,TGTGCCAGCAGTTCGACAGGGGCTTACTCTGGAAACACCATATATTTT,CASSSTGAYSGNTIYF
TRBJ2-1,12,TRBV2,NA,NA,TGTGCCAGCACCCGTACGGGGAATGAGCAGTTCTTC,CASTRTGNEQFF
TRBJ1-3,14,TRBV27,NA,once,TGTGCCAGCAGTCTCGGGGGGTCTGGAAACACCATATATTTT,CASSLGGSGNTIYF
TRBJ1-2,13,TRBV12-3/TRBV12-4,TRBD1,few,TGTGCCAGCAGACCGGACAGGGTGTCGGCGCACACCTTC,CASRPDRVSAHTF
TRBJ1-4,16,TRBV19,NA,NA,TGTGCCAGTCGAAACAGCCGGGCAGGGCATAATGAAAAACTGTTTTTT,CASRNSRAGHNEKLFF
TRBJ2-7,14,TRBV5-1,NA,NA,TGCGCCAGCAGCTTACAAGGACAGACCTACGAGCAGTACTTC,CASSLQGQTYEQYF
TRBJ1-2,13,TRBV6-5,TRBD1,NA,TGTGCCAGCAGGGATTGGGACAGGGATGGCTACACCTTC,CASRDWDRDGYTF
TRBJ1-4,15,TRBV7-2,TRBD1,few,TGTGCCAGCAGCATACAACAGGGGACTAATGAAAAACTGTTTTTT,CASSIQQGTNEKLFF
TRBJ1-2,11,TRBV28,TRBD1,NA,TGTGCCAGCAGTGGGACAGGGGGCTACACCTTC,CASSGTGGYTF
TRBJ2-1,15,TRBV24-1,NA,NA,TGTGCCACCAGTCAGTCCGGGGAGCATTTTGATGAGCAGTTCTTC,CATSQSGEHFDEQFF
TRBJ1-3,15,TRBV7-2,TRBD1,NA,TGTGCCAGCAGCTTGGACAGGGGTGGTGGAAACACCATATATTTT,CASSLDRGGGNTIYF
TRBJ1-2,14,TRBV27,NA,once,TGTGCCAGCAGTTTCTCCGGCAGGGTGGATGGCTACACCTTC,CASSFSGRVDGYTF
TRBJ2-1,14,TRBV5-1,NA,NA,TGCGCCAGCAGCTTTGAAGGGGCGGACAATGAGCAGTTCTTC,CASSFEGADNEQFF
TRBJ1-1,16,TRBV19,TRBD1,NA,TGTGCCAGTAGGGGAATCCGGGACAGGGGGCCGGATGGGGCTTTCTTT,CASRGIRDRGPDGAFF
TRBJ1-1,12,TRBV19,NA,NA,TGTGCCAGTAGTAGTTTCGACACTGAAGCTTTCTTT,CASSSFDTEAFF
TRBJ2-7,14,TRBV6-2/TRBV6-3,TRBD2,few,TGTGCCAGCAGTTTTTTGGCGGGGGTCCGGGAGCAGTACTTC,CASSFLAGVREQYF
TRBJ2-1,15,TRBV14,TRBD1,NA,TGTGCCAGCAGCCTAACAGGGGGCTCCTACAATGAGCAGTTCTTC,CASSLTGGSYNEQFF
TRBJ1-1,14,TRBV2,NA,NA,TGTGCCAGCACCGAACAGGGCGTGAACACTGAAGCTTTCTTT,CASTEQGVNTEAFF
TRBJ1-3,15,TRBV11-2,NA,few,TGTGCCAGCAGCTTACTGGGCGACTCTGGAAACACCATATATTTT,CASSLLGDSGNTIYF